The entry that follows covers one T cell receptor (beta chain) sequence. Its antigen is not known. Next came a second PCR, run for about 7 to 12 cycles, which used a sample-barcoded 5' primer along with a J-beta primer mix. Through a template-switch adaptor with 12 random nucleotides, each cDNA molecule received a tag. TCRdb analysed the 5' RACE reads with MiXCR anew, one entry per CDR3 protein. This sample has about 1.8 million distinct CDR3 sequences, with around half found just once. This sample was included in a study of blood T cells in healthy people across ages. V dropped 1 base and J dropped 7 bases, with 8 bases sitting between them. Germline loops: CDR1 LGHDT, CDR2 YNNKEL (reference sequence). This CDR3 is built from 14 residues. Overall study results and limits: Aged donors had fewer naive CD4+ cells and lower diversity than long-lived donors. TCR beta diversity per million T cells fell roughly linearly with age.

Sequenced: blood. V is TRBV3-1 and J is TRBJ1-6; D gene ambiguous. The sequence derives from a woman aged 40 to 50 in good health. CDR3 loop: CASSQVSENSPLHF. CDR3 DNA: TGTGCCAGCAGCCAAGTCTCGGAAAATTCACCCCTCCACTTT.